This T cell receptor (beta chain) was identified in a study of shared clonotypes between healthy human individuals. Method: immunoSEQ multiplex PCR; TCRdb's copy keeps in-frame clones and lacks some. The sample carries over 2 million clones, 85% to 95% recorded once. With V trimmed by 4 bases and J by 5 bases, 0 bases remained unmatched. Germline lookup yields CDR1 ENHRY and CDR2 SYGVKD. This CDR3 comprises 13 residues. Source material: naive CD4+ T cells sorted from blood. As for subset: CD45RA+ positively selected. The chain carries TRBV10-3 and TRBJ2-3; 10 bases fit TRBD2. The clonotype originates from a man younger than 35 in good health. The CDR3 sequence is CAISGLAGDTQYF. The CDR3 DNA is TGTGCCATCAGTGGACTAGCGGGAGATACGCAGTATTTT.